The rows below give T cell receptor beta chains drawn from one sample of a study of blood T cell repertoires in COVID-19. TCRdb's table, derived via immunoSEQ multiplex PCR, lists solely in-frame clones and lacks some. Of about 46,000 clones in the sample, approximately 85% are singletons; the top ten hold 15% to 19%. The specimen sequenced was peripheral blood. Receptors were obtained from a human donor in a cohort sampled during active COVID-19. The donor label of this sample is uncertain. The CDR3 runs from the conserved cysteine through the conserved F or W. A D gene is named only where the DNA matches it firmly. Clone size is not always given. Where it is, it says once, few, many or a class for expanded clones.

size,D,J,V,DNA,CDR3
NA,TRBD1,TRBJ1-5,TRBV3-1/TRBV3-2,TGTGCCAGCAGCCAAGGTACCTTCGGGACAGGGCGGTCCCATCAGCCCCAGCATTTT,CASSQGTFGTGRSHQPQHF
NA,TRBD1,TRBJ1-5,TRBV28,TGTGCCAGCAGTGCCAGGGGGGCCCAGCATTTT,CASSARGAQHF
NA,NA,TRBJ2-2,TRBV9,TGTGCCAGCAGCACCCGCGGGGCGGCGAACACCGGGGAGCTGTTTTTT,CASSTRGAANTGELFF
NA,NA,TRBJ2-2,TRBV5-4,TGTGCCAGCAGCTTGGGAAGGGGGAACACCGGGGAGCTGTTTTTT,CASSLGRGNTGELFF
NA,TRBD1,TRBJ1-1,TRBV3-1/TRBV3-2,TGTGCCAGCAGCCTCCGCGGACAGGGGAAATTTAGGACTGAAGCTTTCTTT,CASSLRGQGKFRTEAFF
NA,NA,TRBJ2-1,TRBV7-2,TGTGCCAGCAGCCCGGGGCGGCAGGGGAGCAATGAGCAGTTCTTC,CASSPGRQGSNEQFF
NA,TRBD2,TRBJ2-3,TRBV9,TGTGCCAGCAGCGCCCCAATGACTAGCGGGGGGGCAAGAGTTACAGATACGCAGTATTTT,CASSAPMTSGGARVTDTQYF
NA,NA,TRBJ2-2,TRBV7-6,TGTGCCAGCAGCTTAATGCAGCAGGGTGGCACCGGGGAGCTGTTTTTT,CASSLMQQGGTGELFF
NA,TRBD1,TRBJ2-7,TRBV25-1,TGTGCCAGCAGTGATAACAGGGGGTACGAGCAGTACTTC,CASSDNRGYEQYF
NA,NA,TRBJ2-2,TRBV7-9,TGTGCCAGCAGCTTTAGCGGACAAAGCCCCGGGGAGCTGTTTTTT,CASSFSGQSPGELFF
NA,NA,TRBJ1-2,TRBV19,TGTGCCAGTAGTCTAGGGGCAGGCTATGGCTACACCTTC,CASSLGAGYGYTF
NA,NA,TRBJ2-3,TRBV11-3,TGTGCCAGCAGCTTATCCGGACTGGACGTACAGTATTTT,CASSLSGLDVQYF
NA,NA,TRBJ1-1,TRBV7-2,TGTGCCAGCAGCCCCCAGTCCCGGGGAGTAGCTTTCTTT,CASSPQSRGVAFF
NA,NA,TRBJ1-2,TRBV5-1,TGCGCCAGCAGTCAAACCTCAGGGTCGGGTGGCTACACCTTC,CASSQTSGSGGYTF
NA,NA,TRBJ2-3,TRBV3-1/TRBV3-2,TGTGCCAGCAGCCAAGATCCGAGACTCCCCGGGTTAAGCACAGATACGCAGTATTTT,CASSQDPRLPGLSTDTQYF
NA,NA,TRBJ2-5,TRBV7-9,TGTGCCAGCAGCTTAGTTCCAAGTGGCGAGACCCAGTACTTC,CASSLVPSGETQYF
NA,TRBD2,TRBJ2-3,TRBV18,TGTGCCAGCTCACCATCCGCGGGGGTACGAGTGACAGATACGCAGTATTTT,CASSPSAGVRVTDTQYF
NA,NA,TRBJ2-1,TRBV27,TGTGCCAGCAGCCGCTCGGGGGAGCAGTTCTTC,CASSRSGEQFF
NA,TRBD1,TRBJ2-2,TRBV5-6,TGTGCCAGCAGCTTGGCAGGGGGCGCGGACACCGGGGAGCTGTTTTTT,CASSLAGGADTGELFF
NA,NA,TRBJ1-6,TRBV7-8,TGTGCCAGCAGATCGGGGTCTTGGGGGGTGTCACCCCTCCACTTT,CASRSGSWGVSPLHF
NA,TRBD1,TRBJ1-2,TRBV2,TGTGCCAGCCAAGTCGGACAGGCACGCTATGGCTACACCTTC,CASQVGQARYGYTF
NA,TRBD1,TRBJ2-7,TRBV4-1,TGCGCCAGCAGCCATTCCGGGACAGGGGGCGAGCAGTACTTC,CASSHSGTGGEQYF
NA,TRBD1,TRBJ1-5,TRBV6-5,TGTGCCAGCAGAAGGACAGGGGTACATCAGCCCCAGCATTTT,CASRRTGVHQPQHF
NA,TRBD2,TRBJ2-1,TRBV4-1,TGCGCCAGCAGCCAAGGCCCAGCGGGGGGCCCAGGGAATGAGCAGTTCTTC,CASSQGPAGGPGNEQFF
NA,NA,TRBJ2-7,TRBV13,TGTGCCAGCAGCTTAGGGACTAGTTTAGTCCCTGTCTACGAGCAGTACTTC,CASSLGTSLVPVYEQYF
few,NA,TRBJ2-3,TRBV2,TGTGCCAGCAGTTTCGGGGTCGACACAGATACGCAGTATTTT,CASSFGVDTDTQYF
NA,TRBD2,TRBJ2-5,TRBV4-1,TGCGCCAGCAGCCAAGGGGTTAACAGCGGGGGCAGGGAGACCCAGTACTTC,CASSQGVNSGGRETQYF
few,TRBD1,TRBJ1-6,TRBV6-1,TGTGCCAGCAGTGAATTCAGGACAGGGGCTAATTCACCCCTCCACTTT,CASSEFRTGANSPLHF
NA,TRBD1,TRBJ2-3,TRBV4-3,TGCGCCAGCAGCCAATACAGGGGGGGCACAGATACGCAGTATTTT,CASSQYRGGTDTQYF
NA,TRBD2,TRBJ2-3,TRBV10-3,TGTGCCATCAGTGGGGGACTAGCGGGGGACACAGATACGCAGTATTTT,CAISGGLAGDTDTQYF
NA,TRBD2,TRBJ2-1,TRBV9,TGTGCCAGCAGCGTTGGCGGGGGGGGCTCCTACAATGAGCAGTTCTTC,CASSVGGGGSYNEQFF
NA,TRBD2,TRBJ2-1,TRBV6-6,TGTGCCAGCAGCCGACTAGCGGGGGGATTTGGGTCCTACAATGAGCAGTTCTTC,CASSRLAGGFGSYNEQFF
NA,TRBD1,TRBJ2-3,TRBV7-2,TGTGCCAGCAGCCCGACAGGGCTGGATACGCAGTATTTT,CASSPTGLDTQYF
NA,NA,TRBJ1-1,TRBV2,TGTGCCAGTACAGGGAACACTGAAGCTTTCTTT,CASTGNTEAFF
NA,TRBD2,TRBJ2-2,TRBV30,TGTGCCTGGAGGGGTCACGGGAGGACCGGGGAGCTGTTTTTT,CAWRGHGRTGELFF
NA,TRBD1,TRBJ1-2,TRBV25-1,TGTGCCAGCAGTTTGACAGGGGGCTATGGCTACACCTTC,CASSLTGGYGYTF
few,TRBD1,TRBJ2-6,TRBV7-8,TGTGCCAGCAGCTCAGGGGGCGCGTCTGGGGCCAACGTCCTGACTTTC,CASSSGGASGANVLTF
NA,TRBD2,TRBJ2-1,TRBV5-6,TGTGCCAGCAGCTTGTTGCTAGCGGGGGGAACCCCCAATGAGCAGTTCTTC,CASSLLLAGGTPNEQFF
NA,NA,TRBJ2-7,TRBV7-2,TGTGCCAGCAGCTTAGGACAGCCTTCCTACGAGCAGTACTTC,CASSLGQPSYEQYF
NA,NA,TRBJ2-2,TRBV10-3,TGTGCCATCAGTGAGCCTCCCGGGGTCCGGAACACCGGGGAGCTGTTTTTT,CAISEPPGVRNTGELFF
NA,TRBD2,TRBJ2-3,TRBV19,TGTGCCAGTAGTCTCTGGACTAGCTCAGATACGCAGTATTTT,CASSLWTSSDTQYF
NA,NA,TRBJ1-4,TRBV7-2,TGTGCCAGCAGCTTAAGGACGGGGGCAACTAATGAAAAACTGTTTTTT,CASSLRTGATNEKLFF
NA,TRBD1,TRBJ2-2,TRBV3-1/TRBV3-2,TGTGCCAGCAGCCAACACCCGGGGACAGCGAACACCGGGGAGCTGTTTTTT,CASSQHPGTANTGELFF
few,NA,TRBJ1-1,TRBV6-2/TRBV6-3,TGTGCCAGCAGTTACTCGACGGGACATCTCACTGAAGCTTTCTTT,CASSYSTGHLTEAFF
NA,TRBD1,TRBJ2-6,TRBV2,TGTGCCAGCCTTGGGCAGGGGGCCGGGGCCAACGTCCTGACTTTC,CASLGQGAGANVLTF
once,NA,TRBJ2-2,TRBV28,TGTGCCAGCAGTTTCCGTAACACCGGGGAGCTGTTTTTT,CASSFRNTGELFF
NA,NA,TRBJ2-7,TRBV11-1,TGTGCCAGCAGCTCAAACTCCTACGAGCAGTACTTC,CASSSNSYEQYF
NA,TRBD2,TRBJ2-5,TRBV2,TGTGCCAGCAGTCGGACTAGCGGGGGAGTGGTAGAGACCCAGTACTTC,CASSRTSGGVVETQYF
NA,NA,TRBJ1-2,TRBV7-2,TGTGCCAGCAGCTTAAATATAGGGGTCGACTATGGCTACACCTTC,CASSLNIGVDYGYTF
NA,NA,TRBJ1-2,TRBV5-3,TGTGCCAGAAGCTCGCCAGGCGGGGAGAGTCACTATGGCTACACCTTC,CARSSPGGESHYGYTF
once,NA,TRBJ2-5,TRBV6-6,TGTGCCAGCAGTTACCCCACCGGAGGCGTACAAGAGACCCAGTACTTC,CASSYPTGGVQETQYF
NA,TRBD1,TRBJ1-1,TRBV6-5,TGTGCCAGCAGCGACAGGGGGCGCCTTAAGGCTTTCTTT,CASSDRGRLKAFF
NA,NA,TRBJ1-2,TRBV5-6,TGTGCCAGCAGTTCCCGGACAGATCGGGATGGCTACACCTTC,CASSSRTDRDGYTF
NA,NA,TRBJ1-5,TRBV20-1,TGCAGTGCTAGTAGGGACACCTCCAATCAGCCCCAGCATTTT,CSASRDTSNQPQHF
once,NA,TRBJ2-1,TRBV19,TGTGCCAGTAGTACAGTGCCGGGACTCCTATACAATGAGCAGTTCTTC,CASSTVPGLLYNEQFF
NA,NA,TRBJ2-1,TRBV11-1,TGTGCCAGCAGTCTAATGGGGGGAAGGAGCAATGAGCAGTTCTTC,CASSLMGGRSNEQFF
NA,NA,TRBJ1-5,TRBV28,TGTGCCAGCAGATCGGGAGACCCACCCCAGCATTTT,CASRSGDPPQHF
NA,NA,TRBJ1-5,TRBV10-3,TGTGCCATCAGTGAGGGACAAAATAGCAATCAGCCCCAGCATTTT,CAISEGQNSNQPQHF
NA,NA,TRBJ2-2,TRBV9,TGTGCCAGCAGCGTAGGTCAAGCGGGGAACACCGGGGAGCTGTTTTTT,CASSVGQAGNTGELFF